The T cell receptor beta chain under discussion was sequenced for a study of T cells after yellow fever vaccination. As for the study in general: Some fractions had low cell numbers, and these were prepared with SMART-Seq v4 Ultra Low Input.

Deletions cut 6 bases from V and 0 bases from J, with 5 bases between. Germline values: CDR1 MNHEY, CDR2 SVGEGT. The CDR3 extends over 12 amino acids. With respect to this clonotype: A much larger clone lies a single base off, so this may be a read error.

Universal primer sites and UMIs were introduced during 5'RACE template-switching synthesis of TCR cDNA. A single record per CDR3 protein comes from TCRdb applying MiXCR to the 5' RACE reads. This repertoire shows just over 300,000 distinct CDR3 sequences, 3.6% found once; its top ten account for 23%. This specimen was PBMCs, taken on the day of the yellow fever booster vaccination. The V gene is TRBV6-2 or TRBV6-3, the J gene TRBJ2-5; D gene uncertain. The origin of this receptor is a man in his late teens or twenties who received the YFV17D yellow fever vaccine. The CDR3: CASRPNQETQYF. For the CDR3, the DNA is TGTGCCAGCAGGCCGAACCAAGAGACCCAGTACTTC.